The rows below give T cell receptor beta chains drawn from one sample of a study of identical twins. Each CDR3 protein is one row after TCRdb ran MiXCR on the 5' RACE reads. This sample has around 650,000 distinct CDR3 sequences; 7% to 7.5% occur once, and the top ten carry over 1.5%. The same specimen was also included in a second study, on yellow fever vaccine responses in identical twins.

Material: PBMCs. These receptors were taken from a woman aged 18-29 years in good health. CDR3s include the opening cysteine and the closing phenylalanine or tryptophan. A D gene is named only where the DNA matches it firmly. Not every row has a clone size; where given, it reads once, few, many or a size class.

cdr3_aa: CACRGGAGELFF
cdr3_nt: TGTGCCTGTCGCGGGGGGGCCGGGGAGCTGTTTTTT
d_call: TRBD2
v_call: TRBV27
j_call: TRBJ2-2
clone_size: few

cdr3_aa: CASSLGVALETQYF
cdr3_nt: TGCGCCAGCAGCTTGGGGGTAGCATTGGAGACCCAGTACTTC
d_call: .
v_call: TRBV5-1
j_call: TRBJ2-5
clone_size: .

cdr3_aa: CASRNSGTREKNEQFF
cdr3_nt: TGTGCCAGCAGGAACTCCGGGACTAGAGAGAAGAATGAGCAGTTCTTC
d_call: TRBD2
v_call: TRBV3-1
j_call: TRBJ2-1
clone_size: few

cdr3_aa: CSVRVAGGVNEQFF
cdr3_nt: TGCAGCGTTAGAGTAGCGGGAGGGGTCAATGAGCAGTTCTTC
d_call: TRBD2
v_call: TRBV29-1
j_call: TRBJ2-1
clone_size: many

cdr3_aa: CASSFRVRQPQHF
cdr3_nt: TGTGCCAGCAGTTTCCGGGTTAGGCAGCCCCAGCATTTT
d_call: .
v_call: TRBV12-3/TRBV12-4
j_call: TRBJ1-5
clone_size: few

cdr3_aa: CASSFSGPSEQFF
cdr3_nt: TGTGCCAGCAGTTTTTCGGGACCGAGTGAGCAGTTCTTC
d_call: .
v_call: TRBV12-3/TRBV12-4
j_call: TRBJ2-1
clone_size: .

cdr3_aa: CASSLPPGDEQFF
cdr3_nt: TGCGCCAGCAGCTTGCCGCCAGGGGATGAGCAGTTCTTC
d_call: .
v_call: TRBV5-1
j_call: TRBJ2-1
clone_size: .

cdr3_aa: CASSSLRSYSYNEQFF
cdr3_nt: TGTGCCAGCAGTTCCCTTAGGTCCTACTCCTACAATGAGCAGTTCTTC
d_call: .
v_call: TRBV12-3/TRBV12-4
j_call: TRBJ2-1
clone_size: few

cdr3_aa: CASSPSPFQETQYF
cdr3_nt: TGTGCCAGCAGTCCGTCGCCCTTCCAAGAGACCCAGTACTTC
d_call: .
v_call: TRBV12-3/TRBV12-4
j_call: TRBJ2-5
clone_size: few

cdr3_aa: CASSDKQPEQFF
cdr3_nt: TGTGCCAGCAGTGATAAGCAACCTGAGCAGTTCTTC
d_call: .
v_call: TRBV25-1
j_call: TRBJ2-1
clone_size: .

cdr3_aa: CASSPRGLGYTGELFF
cdr3_nt: TGCGCCAGCAGCCCTCGGGGACTAGGGTACACCGGGGAGCTGTTTTTT
d_call: TRBD2
v_call: TRBV5-1
j_call: TRBJ2-2
clone_size: few

cdr3_aa: CASSLAPFSTEQFF
cdr3_nt: TGTGCCAGCAGCTTAGCCCCTTTTTCGACTGAGCAGTTCTTC
d_call: .
v_call: TRBV7-2
j_call: TRBJ2-1
clone_size: .

cdr3_aa: CASSLPGQGAQFF
cdr3_nt: TGTGCCAGCTCACTACCGGGACAGGGGGCTCAGTTCTTC
d_call: TRBD1
v_call: TRBV18
j_call: TRBJ2-1
clone_size: .

cdr3_aa: CAISGQGRNTEAFF
cdr3_nt: TGTGCCATCAGTGGACAGGGGAGGAACACTGAAGCTTTCTTT
d_call: TRBD1
v_call: TRBV10-3
j_call: TRBJ1-1
clone_size: .

cdr3_aa: CSASPGQGNSGANVLTF
cdr3_nt: TGCAGTGCTAGCCCGGGACAGGGTAATTCTGGGGCCAACGTCCTGACTTTC
d_call: TRBD1
v_call: TRBV20-1
j_call: TRBJ2-6
clone_size: .

cdr3_aa: CASSDSPQETQYF
cdr3_nt: TGTGCCAGCAGCGACAGCCCGCAGGAGACCCAGTACTTC
d_call: .
v_call: TRBV5-8
j_call: TRBJ2-5
clone_size: few

cdr3_aa: CATSRDRAQAKNIQYF
cdr3_nt: TGTGCCACCAGCAGAGATCGTGCGCAGGCCAAAAACATTCAGTACTTC
d_call: .
v_call: TRBV15
j_call: TRBJ2-4
clone_size: many

cdr3_aa: CASSVQGVTGELFF
cdr3_nt: TGTGCCAGCAGCGTACAGGGGGTTACCGGGGAGCTGTTTTTT
d_call: TRBD1
v_call: TRBV7-2
j_call: TRBJ2-2
clone_size: few

cdr3_aa: CASSSKSGTSGRDEQFF
cdr3_nt: TGTGCCAGCAGTTCGAAGAGTGGGACTAGCGGGAGGGATGAGCAGTTCTTC
d_call: TRBD2
v_call: TRBV12-3/TRBV12-4
j_call: TRBJ2-1
clone_size: few

cdr3_aa: CASSGLSTYEQYF
cdr3_nt: TGTGCCAGCAGCGGACTTTCGACCTACGAGCAGTACTTC
d_call: .
v_call: TRBV6-1
j_call: TRBJ2-7
clone_size: .

cdr3_aa: CSAPTINYGYTF
cdr3_nt: TGCAGTGCTCCGACGATTAACTATGGCTACACCTTC
d_call: .
v_call: TRBV20-1
j_call: TRBJ1-2
clone_size: .

cdr3_aa: CASSEVGAPPDTQYF
cdr3_nt: TGTGCCAGCAGTGAAGTCGGGGCCCCTCCCGATACGCAGTATTTT
d_call: .
v_call: TRBV6-1
j_call: TRBJ2-3
clone_size: .

cdr3_aa: CASYRGTGVQETQYF
cdr3_nt: TGCGCCAGCTACCGTGGGACGGGAGTCCAAGAGACCCAGTACTTC
d_call: .
v_call: TRBV5-1
j_call: TRBJ2-5
clone_size: .

cdr3_aa: CSVGVSDTGELFF
cdr3_nt: TGCAGCGTTGGTGTCTCGGACACCGGGGAGCTGTTTTTT
d_call: .
v_call: TRBV29-1
j_call: TRBJ2-2
clone_size: many